The 6 T cell receptor beta chains presented below share a single source sample, sequenced in a study of blood T cell repertoires in COVID-19 (dated by TCRdb to 2020 to 2021). To prepare the library, the immunoSEQ multiplex PCR assay was applied. TCRdb provides this immuneACCESS table in a form limited to in-frame rearrangements. Some clones are lacking; in checked studies, under half of them reflect an unresolved V gene, and why the rest are absent is not known. The sample contains over 120,000 clones, about 80% of them found a single time. The top ten constitute around 2.9% of the sample. The specimen was PBMCs or T cells enriched from blood (not recorded which). The receptors come from a woman aged 50 to 60 who had recovered from COVID-19.

Only one count was recorded for this clone. The chain combines TRBV28 with TRBJ1-1; tentative D call: TRBD1 (6 bases). The CDR3 totals 15 residues. The V gene lost 2 bases and the J gene lost 4 bases, with 14 bases spanning the gap. Germline V CDR1 and CDR2: MDHEN, SYDVKM. CDR3 region: CASSLVTGMGTEAFF. The CDR3, as DNA: TGTGCCAGCAGTTTAGTCACAGGGATGGGCACTGAAGCTTTCTTT.

The V call is TRBV5-5, the J call TRBJ1-2; TRBD1 matches at 7 bases. The V segment lost 2 bases and the J segment 6 bases; nucleotides outside the gene matches: 4. From germline, CDR1 is SGHKS and CDR2 YYEKEE (reference sequence). The CDR3 covers 13 residues. The CDR3 region has the DNA TGTGCCAGCAGCTTAGAAGGGGGCCATGGCTACACCTTC. Its translation: CASSLEGGHGYTF.

The gene calls are TRBV19 and TRBJ2-2, with 7 bases lining up with TRBD2. CDR1 is LNHDA, CDR2 SQIVND, per germline (reference sequence). The V gene end was trimmed by 4 bases and the J gene end by 10 bases; junction bases not matched to a gene: 9. The CDR3 is 14 amino acids. The DNA of the CDR3 is TGTGCCAGTAGTAGTGGGGGGGTACACGAGGAGCTGTTTTTT. It yields the protein CASSSGGVHEELFF.

The chain carries TRBV2 and TRBJ2-3; 11 nucleotides line up with TRBD2. V was pared by 4 bases and J by 5 bases, with 2 bases of the junction left unmatched. The CDR3 consists of 14 residues. CDR1 and CDR2 from the germline V gene are SNHLY and FYNNEI. Here the CDR3 reads CASSVSGGGDTQYF. CDR3 nucleotides: TGTGCCAGCAGTGTTAGCGGGGGGGGAGATACGCAGTATTTT.

The chain recombines TRBV2 with TRBJ1-5; D gene uncertain. V lost 4 bases and J 6 bases, leaving 10 bases between the germline ends. Germline-derived CDR1 and CDR2 are SNHLY and FYNNEI. The CDR3 spans 13 residues. In nucleotides, the CDR3 is TGTGCCAGCAGTGCAACCCCCGGTCAGCCCCAGCATTTT. Translating gives CASSATPGQPQHF.

The chain carries TRBV9 and TRBJ1-4; a possible D gene is TRBD1 (6 bases). The CDR3 totals 16 residues. Germline loops: CDR1 SGDLS, CDR2 YYNGEE. V lost 3 bases, J lost 5 bases, and 17 bases lay in between. The CDR3 DNA reads TGTGCCAGCAGCGAGTGGGGGTACGGACAGAATGAAAAACTGTTTTTT. It yields the protein CASSEWGYGQNEKLFF.